The text below deals with one T cell receptor beta chain. The sample originates from a study of shared clonotypes between healthy human individuals. Study as a whole: Each donor contributed plates that comprised three CD4 naive, three CD4 memory, two CD8 naive and one CD8 memory.

Method: immunoSEQ multiplex PCR; TCRdb's copy keeps in-frame clones and lacks some. This sample yields hundreds of thousands of clones, of which about 74% are seen a single time; about 1.8% belongs to the top ten. This CDR3 is built from 14 residues. Looked up from germline, CDR1 is ENHRY and CDR2 is SYGVKD. Trimming took 0 bases from V and 4 from J, leaving 8 bases between them. This chain links TRBV10-3 with TRBJ2-3; D is unresolved. The receptor was isolated from a woman aged 25 to 45 in good health. The sequencing sample was made of memory CD4+ T cells sorted from blood. The subset is: CD45RA-negative fraction. CDR3 bases: TGTGCCATCAGTGAGTCCCCCCGGGCAGATACGCAGTATTTT. It translates to CAISESPRADTQYF.